The rows below give T cell receptor beta chains drawn from one sample of a study of graft-versus-host responses after intestinal transplantation. Their specific antigens are unknown. Generated by immunoSEQ multiplex PCR, the TCRdb table keeps only in-frame clones and is missing some. The profile shows about 110,000 clones, 85% to 95% of them singletons. The sample here was unstimulated CD8+ T cells sorted from spleen or lymph node cells, taken before transplant. The receptors shown here come from a human donor who was the organ donor for an intestinal transplant. Both conserved end residues are part of each CDR3. A D gene is named only where the DNA matches it firmly. The size field is filled for only some rows; it gives once, few, many or a size class.

J gene: TRBJ2-7; clone size: NA; D gene: TRBD2; V gene: TRBV7-9; CDR3 DNA: TGTGCCAGCAGCTCCTTGCGGGAGGGTACTACCTACGAGCAGTACTTC; CDR3 protein: CASSSLREGTTYEQYF
J gene: TRBJ2-7; clone size: NA; D gene: NA; V gene: TRBV6-1; CDR3 DNA: TGTGCCAGCTATAGGGAGCAGTACTTC; CDR3 protein: CASYREQYF
J gene: TRBJ1-1; clone size: once; D gene: NA; V gene: TRBV30; CDR3 DNA: TGTGCCTGGACCCAGGGGAGAAGGAACACTGAAGCTTTCTTT; CDR3 protein: CAWTQGRRNTEAFF
J gene: TRBJ2-1; clone size: NA; D gene: NA; V gene: TRBV5-4; CDR3 DNA: TGTGCCAGCAGCTTTGGTGGGGTAGAGCAGTTCTTC; CDR3 protein: CASSFGGVEQFF
J gene: TRBJ2-5; clone size: NA; D gene: NA; V gene: TRBV4-1; CDR3 DNA: TGCGCCAGCAGCCAAGATCAAAGGGCCCAGTACTTC; CDR3 protein: CASSQDQRAQYF
J gene: TRBJ2-1; clone size: NA; D gene: TRBD2; V gene: TRBV19; CDR3 DNA: TGTGCCAGTAGTATAGATAGGGGGACTAGCGAGGAGCAGTTCTTC; CDR3 protein: CASSIDRGTSEEQFF
J gene: TRBJ1-2; clone size: NA; D gene: TRBD1; V gene: TRBV11-2; CDR3 DNA: TGTGCCAGCAGCTCACAGGGGGGTGGCTACACCTTC; CDR3 protein: CASSSQGGGYTF
J gene: TRBJ1-1; clone size: NA; D gene: NA; V gene: TRBV9; CDR3 DNA: TGTGCCAGCAGCGTAAGTTTATTGCCGAACACTGAAGCTTTCTTT; CDR3 protein: CASSVSLLPNTEAFF
J gene: TRBJ2-7; clone size: NA; D gene: NA; V gene: TRBV15; CDR3 DNA: TGTGCCACCAGCAGCAATCCGGGACTCCCCTACGAGCAGTACTTC; CDR3 protein: CATSSNPGLPYEQYF
J gene: TRBJ1-1; clone size: NA; D gene: NA; V gene: TRBV6-5; CDR3 DNA: TGTGCCAGCACACCGAGGGCCCTGAACACTGAAGCTTTCTTT; CDR3 protein: CASTPRALNTEAFF
J gene: TRBJ2-7; clone size: NA; D gene: NA; V gene: TRBV11-2; CDR3 DNA: TGTGCCAGCAGCTTAAGAGGCTACGAGCAGTACTTC; CDR3 protein: CASSLRGYEQYF
J gene: TRBJ1-2; clone size: NA; D gene: NA; V gene: TRBV21-1; CDR3 DNA: TGTGCCAGCAGTCTTCCCGTCTCCTATGGCTACACCTTC; CDR3 protein: CASSLPVSYGYTF
J gene: TRBJ2-7; clone size: NA; D gene: NA; V gene: TRBV6-1; CDR3 DNA: TGTGCCAGCAGTGCTCAGGGAAGGAACTCCTACGAGCAGTACTTC; CDR3 protein: CASSAQGRNSYEQYF
J gene: TRBJ1-1; clone size: NA; D gene: NA; V gene: TRBV7-9; CDR3 DNA: TGTGCCAGCAGCTTAGGTCTGCGTTCAGGGGTGGACACTGAAGCTTTCTTT; CDR3 protein: CASSLGLRSGVDTEAFF
J gene: TRBJ2-7; clone size: NA; D gene: TRBD2; V gene: TRBV10-3; CDR3 DNA: TGTGCCATCAGTGGACTAGCGGGGAGGGTCCTGGACGAGCAGTACTTC; CDR3 protein: CAISGLAGRVLDEQYF
J gene: TRBJ1-2; clone size: once; D gene: TRBD1; V gene: TRBV4-3; CDR3 DNA: TGCGCCAGCAGCCAAGCCCTCGGGACAGGGGGCTACACCTTC; CDR3 protein: CASSQALGTGGYTF
J gene: TRBJ2-3; clone size: NA; D gene: NA; V gene: TRBV7-6; CDR3 DNA: TGTGCCAGCAGCTTGGCGGGGTCAGATACGCAGTATTTT; CDR3 protein: CASSLAGSDTQYF
J gene: TRBJ1-3; clone size: once; D gene: NA; V gene: TRBV9; CDR3 DNA: TGTGCCAGCAGCGGAGTAGGGGGTTGGGGCTCTGGAAACACCATATATTTT; CDR3 protein: CASSGVGGWGSGNTIYF
J gene: TRBJ1-1; clone size: NA; D gene: TRBD1; V gene: TRBV13; CDR3 DNA: TGTGCCAGCAGCTACGCGGGACAGGGAAGAGGTGAAGCTTTCTTT; CDR3 protein: CASSYAGQGRGEAFF
J gene: TRBJ1-5; clone size: NA; D gene: TRBD1; V gene: TRBV4-2; CDR3 DNA: TGTGCCAGCAGCCAGGAGACAGGGTTCAATCAGCCCCAGCATTTT; CDR3 protein: CASSQETGFNQPQHF
J gene: TRBJ1-5; clone size: NA; D gene: NA; V gene: TRBV20-1; CDR3 DNA: TGCAGTGCTAGGGCGGGGCGAGCCCAGCATTTT; CDR3 protein: CSARAGRAQHF
J gene: TRBJ2-7; clone size: NA; D gene: NA; V gene: TRBV7-9; CDR3 DNA: TGTGCCAGCAGCGGAGACAGGACATCCTACGAGCAGTACTTC; CDR3 protein: CASSGDRTSYEQYF
J gene: TRBJ2-1; clone size: NA; D gene: NA; V gene: TRBV7-8; CDR3 DNA: TGTGCCAGCAGCTCGAATGGGGGGATGCGGTCCTACAATGAGCAGTTCTTC; CDR3 protein: CASSSNGGMRSYNEQFF
J gene: TRBJ2-7; clone size: NA; D gene: TRBD2; V gene: TRBV9; CDR3 DNA: TGTGCCAGCAGCGTATCAACTAGCGCTGGCGAGCAGTACTTC; CDR3 protein: CASSVSTSAGEQYF
J gene: TRBJ1-1; clone size: NA; D gene: TRBD1; V gene: TRBV7-9; CDR3 DNA: TGTGCCAGCAGCTTAAGGACAGGGGGCTCCATGAACACTGAAGCTTTCTTT; CDR3 protein: CASSLRTGGSMNTEAFF
J gene: TRBJ1-5; clone size: NA; D gene: NA; V gene: TRBV5-5; CDR3 DNA: TGTGCCAGCAGCTTGTACGATATGCGGAGGGGCAATCAGCCCCAGCATTTT; CDR3 protein: CASSLYDMRRGNQPQHF
J gene: TRBJ2-1; clone size: NA; D gene: TRBD1; V gene: TRBV19; CDR3 DNA: TGTGCCAGTAGTTGGGACAGGTACAATGAGCAGTTCTTC; CDR3 protein: CASSWDRYNEQFF
J gene: TRBJ2-1; clone size: NA; D gene: TRBD2; V gene: TRBV7-9; CDR3 DNA: TGTGCCAGCAGCTTACCAACTAGCGGGGTACCGGGGGTTGAGCAGTTCTTC; CDR3 protein: CASSLPTSGVPGVEQFF
J gene: TRBJ2-1; clone size: NA; D gene: NA; V gene: TRBV5-4; CDR3 DNA: TGTGCCAGCAGCGGAGGGGTGACGGGGAATGAGCAGTTCTTC; CDR3 protein: CASSGGVTGNEQFF
J gene: TRBJ2-7; clone size: NA; D gene: TRBD1; V gene: TRBV27; CDR3 DNA: TGTGCCAGCAGTACTCGGGACAGCCTATACGAGCAGTACTTC; CDR3 protein: CASSTRDSLYEQYF
J gene: TRBJ1-1; clone size: NA; D gene: NA; V gene: TRBV28; CDR3 DNA: TGTGCCAGCATTGATACATATGGGGCTGAAGCTTTCTTT; CDR3 protein: CASIDTYGAEAFF
J gene: TRBJ2-7; clone size: NA; D gene: NA; V gene: TRBV28; CDR3 DNA: TGTGCCAGCAGCTACCGAGGGGACGAGCAGTACTTC; CDR3 protein: CASSYRGDEQYF
J gene: TRBJ2-7; clone size: NA; D gene: NA; V gene: TRBV28; CDR3 DNA: TGTGCCAGCAGTTTATACGTAGGCACCTACGAGCAGTACTTC; CDR3 protein: CASSLYVGTYEQYF
J gene: TRBJ2-3; clone size: NA; D gene: NA; V gene: TRBV4-1; CDR3 DNA: TGCGCCAGCGGTAGCGTATTCACAGATACGCAGTATTTT; CDR3 protein: CASGSVFTDTQYF
J gene: TRBJ2-3; clone size: NA; D gene: NA; V gene: TRBV13; CDR3 DNA: TGTGCCAGCAGCGGGGTTGGCGGCACAGATACGCAGTATTTT; CDR3 protein: CASSGVGGTDTQYF
J gene: TRBJ1-4; clone size: NA; D gene: NA; V gene: TRBV7-8; CDR3 DNA: TGTGCCAGCAGCTTAGGGGGCACAACTAATGAAAAACTGTTTTTT; CDR3 protein: CASSLGGTTNEKLFF
J gene: TRBJ2-5; clone size: NA; D gene: NA; V gene: TRBV6-5; CDR3 DNA: TGTGCCAGCAGTTATGTTGGCCGGGCGGAGACCCAGTACTTC; CDR3 protein: CASSYVGRAETQYF
J gene: TRBJ2-2; clone size: NA; D gene: NA; V gene: TRBV5-1; CDR3 DNA: TGCGCCAGCAGCTTGGCCGGGAACACCGGGGAGCTGTTTTTT; CDR3 protein: CASSLAGNTGELFF
J gene: TRBJ1-1; clone size: NA; D gene: NA; V gene: TRBV9; CDR3 DNA: TGTGCCAGCAGCTTCGGGACACGGGGCACTGAAGCTTACTTT; CDR3 protein: CASSFGTRGTEAYF
J gene: TRBJ2-7; clone size: NA; D gene: TRBD2; V gene: TRBV4-1; CDR3 DNA: TGCGCCAGCAGCCAAAACTACGAAGCGGGAGCCACCTACGAGCAGTACTTC; CDR3 protein: CASSQNYEAGATYEQYF
J gene: TRBJ2-5; clone size: NA; D gene: NA; V gene: TRBV29-1; CDR3 DNA: TGCAGCGTTGTTTGGATCGCCGGGACCCTCAAAGAGACCCAGTACTTC; CDR3 protein: CSVVWIAGTLKETQYF
J gene: TRBJ2-7; clone size: NA; D gene: NA; V gene: TRBV29-1; CDR3 DNA: TGCAGCGCCCTTGGCGGATCCTACGAGCAGTACTTC; CDR3 protein: CSALGGSYEQYF
J gene: TRBJ1-1; clone size: NA; D gene: NA; V gene: TRBV4-2; CDR3 DNA: TGTGCCAGCAGCCAAGAAGGGCTCGGAACCAACACTGAAGCTTTCTTT; CDR3 protein: CASSQEGLGTNTEAFF
J gene: TRBJ1-1; clone size: NA; D gene: TRBD1; V gene: TRBV27; CDR3 DNA: TGTGCCAGCAGTTTATCGAGAACAGTCCTCGGACAGGGGAACCCTGAAGCTTTCTTT; CDR3 protein: CASSLSRTVLGQGNPEAFF